The clone carrying this T cell receptor beta chain was recorded at least ten times. TCRdb passed the 5' RACE reads through MiXCR, listing each CDR3 protein once. Altogether 150,000 to 200,000 distinct CDR3 sequences are present, roughly 13% being singletons, with the ten largest covering 11%. This entry comes from a study of CD8 T cells in ankylosing spondylitis. This CDR3 region has 14 residues. From germline, CDR1 is MDHEN and CDR2 SYDVKM. V was cut by 3 bases and J by 0 bases, with 5 bases left in between. This rearrangement joins TRBV28 to TRBJ2-2; unclear D gene. The receptor comes from a female donor with ankylosing spondylitis or in good health (not recorded which). The sample was blood, either unsorted or a sorted T cell fraction (not recorded which). CDR3 sequence reads: CASSLTANTGELFF. The DNA of the CDR3 is TGTGCCAGCAGTTTGACGGCGAACACCGGGGAGCTGTTTTTT. Combining the CDR3 with reference TRBV28 and TRBJ2-2 gives the whole variable domain DVKVTQSSRYLVKRTGEKVFLECVQDMDHENMFWYRQDPGLGLRLIYFSYDVKMKEKGDIPEGYSVSREKKERFSLILESASTNQTSMYLCASSLTANTGELFFGEGSRLTVL.